Here is one T cell receptor (beta chain) with its context. Assay used: immunoSEQ multiplex PCR; TCRdb lists only in-frame clones, some missing. The sample includes some 150,000 clones, about 93% of them seen just once. These data are taken from a study of T cell responses to AZD1222 COVID-19 vaccine. In germline, CDR1 is LNHDA, CDR2 SQIVND (reference sequence). The CDR3 is 15 residues long. J lost 4 bases, V lost 7 bases, and 11 bases had no gene match. The V call is TRBV19, the J call TRBJ1-2, with 8 bases aligning to TRBD1. This TCR derives from an adult in good health. Sequenced here: peripheral blood, sampled on day 0 of AZD1222 vaccination. CDR3 DNA sequence: TGTGCCAGTAACCAGGACAGGGACGGGGGCTATGGCTACACCTTC. Protein: CASNQDRDGGYGYTF.